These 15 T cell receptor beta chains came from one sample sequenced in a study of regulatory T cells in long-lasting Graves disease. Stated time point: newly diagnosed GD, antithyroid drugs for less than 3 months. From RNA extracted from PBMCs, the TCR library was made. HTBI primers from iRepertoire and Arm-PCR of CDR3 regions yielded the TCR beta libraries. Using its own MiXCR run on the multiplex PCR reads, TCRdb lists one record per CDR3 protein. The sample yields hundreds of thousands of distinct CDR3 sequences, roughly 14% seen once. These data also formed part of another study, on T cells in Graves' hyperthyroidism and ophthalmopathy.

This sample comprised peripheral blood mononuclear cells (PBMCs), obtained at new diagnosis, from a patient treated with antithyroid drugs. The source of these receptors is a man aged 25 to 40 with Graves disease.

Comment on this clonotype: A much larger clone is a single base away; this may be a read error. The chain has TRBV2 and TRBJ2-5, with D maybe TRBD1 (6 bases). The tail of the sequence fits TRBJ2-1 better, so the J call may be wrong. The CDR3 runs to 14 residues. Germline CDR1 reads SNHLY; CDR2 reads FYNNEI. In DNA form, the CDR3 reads TGTGTCAGCAGATTATCCCGGGACAACAATGAGCAGTTCTTC. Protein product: CVSRLSRDNNEQFF.

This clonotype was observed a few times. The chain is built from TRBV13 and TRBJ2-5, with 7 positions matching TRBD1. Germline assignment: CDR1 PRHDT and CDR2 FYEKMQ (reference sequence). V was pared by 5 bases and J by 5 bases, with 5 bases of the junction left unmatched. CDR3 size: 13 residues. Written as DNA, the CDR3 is TGTGCCAGCAGCCCTAGGGGGCTGGAGACCCAGTACTTC. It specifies CASSPRGLETQYF.

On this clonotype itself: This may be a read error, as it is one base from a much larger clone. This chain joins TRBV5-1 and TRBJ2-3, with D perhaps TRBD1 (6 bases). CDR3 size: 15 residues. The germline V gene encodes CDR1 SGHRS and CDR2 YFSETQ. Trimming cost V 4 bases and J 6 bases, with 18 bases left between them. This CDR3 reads CASSGTGLKFDTQYF. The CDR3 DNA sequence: TGCGCCAGCAGCGGCACAGGGTTAAAGTTCGATACGCAGTATTTT. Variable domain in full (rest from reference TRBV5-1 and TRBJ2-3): KAGVTQTPRYLIKTRGQQVTLSCSPISGHRSVSWYQQTPGQGLQFLFEYFSETQRNKGNFPGRFSGRQFSNSRSEMNVSTLELGDSALYLCASSGTGLKFDTQYFGPGTRLTVL.

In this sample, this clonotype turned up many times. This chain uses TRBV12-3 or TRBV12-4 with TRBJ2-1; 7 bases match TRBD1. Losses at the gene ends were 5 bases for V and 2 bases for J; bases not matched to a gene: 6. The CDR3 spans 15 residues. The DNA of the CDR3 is TGTGCCAGCAGTGGCCCGGGACAGCCCTACAATGAGCAGTTCTTC. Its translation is CASSGPGQPYNEQFF.

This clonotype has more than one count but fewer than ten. The CDR3 sequence is CASYGLARKGGELFF. DNA for the CDR3: TGTGCCAGCTACGGACTAGCGAGGAAAGGCGGGGAGCTGTTTTTT. This chain links TRBV27 with TRBJ2-2; 9 nucleotides line up with TRBD2. This CDR3 has 15 residues. CDR1 MNHEY and CDR2 SMNVEV come from the germline V gene (reference sequence). Trimming at V came to 8 bases and at J to 7 bases, leaving 11 bases not matched to a gene.

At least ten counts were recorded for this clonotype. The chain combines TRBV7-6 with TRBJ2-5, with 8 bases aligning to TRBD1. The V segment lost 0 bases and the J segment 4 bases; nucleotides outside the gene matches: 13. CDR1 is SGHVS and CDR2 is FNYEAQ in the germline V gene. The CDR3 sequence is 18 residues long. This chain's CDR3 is CASSLAEGQGASRETQYF. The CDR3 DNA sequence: TGTGCCAGCAGCTTAGCGGAGGGGCAGGGGGCTTCACGAGAGACCCAGTACTTC.

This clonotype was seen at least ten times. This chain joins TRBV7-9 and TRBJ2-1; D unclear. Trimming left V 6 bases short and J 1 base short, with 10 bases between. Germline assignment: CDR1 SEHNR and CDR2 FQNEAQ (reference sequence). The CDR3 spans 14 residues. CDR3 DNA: TGTGCCAGCAGATATCTAGGATCCTACAATGAGCAGTTCTTC. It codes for CASRYLGSYNEQFF.

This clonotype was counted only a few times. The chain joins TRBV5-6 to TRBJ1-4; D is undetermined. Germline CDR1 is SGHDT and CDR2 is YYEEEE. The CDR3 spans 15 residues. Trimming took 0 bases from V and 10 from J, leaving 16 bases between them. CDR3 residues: CASSLGVLDRGKLFF. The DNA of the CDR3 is TGTGCCAGCAGCTTGGGGGTCCTAGATCGGGGAAAACTGTTTTTT.

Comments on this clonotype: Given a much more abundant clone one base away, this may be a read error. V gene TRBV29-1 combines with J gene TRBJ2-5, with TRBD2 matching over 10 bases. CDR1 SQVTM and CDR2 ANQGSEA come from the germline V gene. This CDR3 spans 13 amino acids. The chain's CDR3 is CSVEGSGRTEQLF. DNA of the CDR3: TGCAGCGTTGAAGGTAGCGGGAGGACGGAGCAGCTCTTC.

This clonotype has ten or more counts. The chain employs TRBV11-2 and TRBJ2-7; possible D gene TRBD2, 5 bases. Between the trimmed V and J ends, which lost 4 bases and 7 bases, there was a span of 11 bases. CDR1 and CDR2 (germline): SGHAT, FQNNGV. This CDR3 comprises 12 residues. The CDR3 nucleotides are TGTGCCAGCAGCTCCCCTCCGGGGGAGCAGTACTTC. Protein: CASSSPPGEQYF.

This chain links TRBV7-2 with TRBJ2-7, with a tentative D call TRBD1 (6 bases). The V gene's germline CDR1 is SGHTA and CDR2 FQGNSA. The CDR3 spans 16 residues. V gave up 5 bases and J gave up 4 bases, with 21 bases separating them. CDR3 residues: CASSLPSGTFSYEQYF. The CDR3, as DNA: TGTGCCAGCAGCCTACCGTCTGGGACATTCTCTTACGAGCAGTACTTC. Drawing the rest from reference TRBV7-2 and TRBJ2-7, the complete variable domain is GAGVSQSPSNKVTEKGKDVELRCDPISGHTALYWYRQSLGQGLEFLIYFQGNSAPDKSGLPSDRFSAERTGGSVSTLTIQRTQQEDSAVYLCASSLPSGTFSYEQYFGPGTRLTVT.

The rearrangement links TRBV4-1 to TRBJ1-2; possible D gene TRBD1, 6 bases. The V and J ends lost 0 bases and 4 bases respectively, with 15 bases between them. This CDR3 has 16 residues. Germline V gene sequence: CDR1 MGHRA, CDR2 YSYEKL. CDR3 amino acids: CASSQDGGRGTYGYTF. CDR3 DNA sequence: TGCGCCAGCAGCCAAGATGGGGGCAGGGGAACCTATGGCTACACCTTC.

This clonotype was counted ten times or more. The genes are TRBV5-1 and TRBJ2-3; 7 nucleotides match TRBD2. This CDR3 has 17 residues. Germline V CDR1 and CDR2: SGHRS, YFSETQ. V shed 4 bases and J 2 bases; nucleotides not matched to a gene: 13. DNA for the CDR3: TGCGCCAGCAGCCCCCGAGCTAGCGGTTACTCCACAGATACGCAGTATTTT. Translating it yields CASSPRASGYSTDTQYF.

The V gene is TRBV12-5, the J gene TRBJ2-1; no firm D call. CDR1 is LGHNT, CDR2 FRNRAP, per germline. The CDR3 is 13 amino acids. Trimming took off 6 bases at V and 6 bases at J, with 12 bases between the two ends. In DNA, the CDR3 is TGTGCTAGTGGCCAGGAAGTGACCAATGAGCAGTTCTTC. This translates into CASGQEVTNEQFF.

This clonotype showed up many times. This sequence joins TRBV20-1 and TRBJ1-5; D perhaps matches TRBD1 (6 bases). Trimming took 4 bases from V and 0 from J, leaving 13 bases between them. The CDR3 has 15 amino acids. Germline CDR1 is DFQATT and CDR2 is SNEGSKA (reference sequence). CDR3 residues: CSAILTGNSNQPQHF. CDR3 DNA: TGCAGTGCTATCTTGACAGGCAATAGCAATCAGCCCCAGCATTTT.